The clone carrying this TCR beta chain was detected many times. The antigen is undetermined. This sample is drawn from a study of T-cell memory formation after mild COVID-19. For the study at large: Largely donor-specific sequence clusters came from a couple of donors.

Trimming cost V 2 bases and J 6 bases; bases outside gene matches: 1. The germline CDR1 and CDR2 sequences are SGHRS and YFSETQ. The CDR3 totals 13 residues. TCRdb analysed the 5' RACE reads with MiXCR anew, one entry per CDR3 protein. The data hold 250,000 to 300,000 distinct CDR3 sequences, with around 15% observed a single time. General study points: Certain responding clones were present in pre-infection memory, suggesting participation of cross-reactive memory. The CD4+ clones that contracted clustered mainly within CM and EM, and the CD8+ clones concentrated in EMRA. From day 15 to 85, contracting clones were balanced between CD4 and CD8, whereas later expanders leaned toward CD4+.

This sequence joins TRBV5-1 and TRBJ2-4; 8 bases are a match to TRBD1. This clonotype originated in a man in his late teens or twenties who had mild COVID-19 (a few samples of this study predate the infection). Cell type and time point are not known. Sequencing was carried out using PBMCs or a T cell subset sorted from them (not recorded which). CDR3 sequence reads: CASSFDRGNIQYF. The CDR3 nucleotides read TGCGCCAGCAGCTTCGACAGGGGAAACATTCAGTACTTC.